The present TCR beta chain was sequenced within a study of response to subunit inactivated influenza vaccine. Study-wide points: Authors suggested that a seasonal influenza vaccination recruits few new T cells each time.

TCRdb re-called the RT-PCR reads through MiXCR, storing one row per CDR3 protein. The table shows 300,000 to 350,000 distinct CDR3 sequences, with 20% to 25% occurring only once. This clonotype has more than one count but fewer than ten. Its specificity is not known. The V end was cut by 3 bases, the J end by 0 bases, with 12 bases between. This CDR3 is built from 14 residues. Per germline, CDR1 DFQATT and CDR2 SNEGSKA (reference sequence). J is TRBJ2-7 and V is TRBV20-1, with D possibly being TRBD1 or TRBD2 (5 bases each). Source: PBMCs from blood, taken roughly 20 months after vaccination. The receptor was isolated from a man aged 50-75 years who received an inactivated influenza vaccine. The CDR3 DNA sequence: TGCAGTGCTAGGGGGGAGACAGTCTCCTACGAGCAGTACTTC. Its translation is CSARGETVSYEQYF.